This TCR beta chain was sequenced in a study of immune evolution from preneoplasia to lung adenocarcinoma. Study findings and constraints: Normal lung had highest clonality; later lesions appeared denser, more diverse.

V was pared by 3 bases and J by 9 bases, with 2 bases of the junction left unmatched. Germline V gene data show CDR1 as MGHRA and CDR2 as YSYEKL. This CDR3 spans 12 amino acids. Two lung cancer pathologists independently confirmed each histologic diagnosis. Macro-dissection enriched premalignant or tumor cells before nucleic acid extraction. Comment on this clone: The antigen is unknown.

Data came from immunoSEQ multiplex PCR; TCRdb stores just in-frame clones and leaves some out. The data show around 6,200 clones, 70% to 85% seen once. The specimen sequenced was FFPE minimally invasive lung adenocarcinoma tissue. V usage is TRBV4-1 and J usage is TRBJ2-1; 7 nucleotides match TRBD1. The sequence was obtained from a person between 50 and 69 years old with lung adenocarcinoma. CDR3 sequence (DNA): TGCGCCAGCAGCCATAACAGGGGTGAGCAGTTCTTC. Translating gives CASSHNRGEQFF.